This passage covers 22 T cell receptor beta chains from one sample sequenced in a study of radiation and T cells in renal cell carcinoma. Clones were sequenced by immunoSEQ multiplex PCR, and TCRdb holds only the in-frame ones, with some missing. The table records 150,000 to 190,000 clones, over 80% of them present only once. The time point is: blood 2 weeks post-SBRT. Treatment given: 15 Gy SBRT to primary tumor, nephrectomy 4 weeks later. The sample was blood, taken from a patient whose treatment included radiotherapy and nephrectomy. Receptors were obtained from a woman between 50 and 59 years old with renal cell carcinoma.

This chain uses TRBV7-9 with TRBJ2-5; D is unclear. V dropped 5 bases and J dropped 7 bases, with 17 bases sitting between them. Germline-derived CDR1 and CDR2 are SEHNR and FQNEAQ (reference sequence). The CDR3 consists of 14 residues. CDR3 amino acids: CASSPVRSMGTQYF. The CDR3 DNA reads TGTGCCAGCAGCCCAGTGAGATCTATGGGGACCCAGTACTTC.

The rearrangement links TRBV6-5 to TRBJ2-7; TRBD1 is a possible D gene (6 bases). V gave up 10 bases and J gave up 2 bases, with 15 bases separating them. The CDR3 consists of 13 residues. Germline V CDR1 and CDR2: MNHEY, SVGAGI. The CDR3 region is CATADSNTYEQYF. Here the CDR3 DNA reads TGTGCCACCGCGGACAGCAATACCTACGAGCAGTACTTC.

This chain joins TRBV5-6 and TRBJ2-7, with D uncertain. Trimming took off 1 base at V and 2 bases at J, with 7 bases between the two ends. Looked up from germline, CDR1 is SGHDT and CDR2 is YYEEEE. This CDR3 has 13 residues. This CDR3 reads CASSLRSTYEQYF. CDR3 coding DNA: TGTGCCAGCAGCTTGCGCTCCACCTACGAGCAGTACTTC.

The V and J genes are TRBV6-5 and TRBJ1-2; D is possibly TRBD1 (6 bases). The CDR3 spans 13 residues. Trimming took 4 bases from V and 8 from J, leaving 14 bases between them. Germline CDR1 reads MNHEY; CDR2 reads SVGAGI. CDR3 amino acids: CASSFAGDNGYTF. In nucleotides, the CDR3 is TGTGCCAGCAGTTTTGCAGGGGATAACGGCTACACCTTC.

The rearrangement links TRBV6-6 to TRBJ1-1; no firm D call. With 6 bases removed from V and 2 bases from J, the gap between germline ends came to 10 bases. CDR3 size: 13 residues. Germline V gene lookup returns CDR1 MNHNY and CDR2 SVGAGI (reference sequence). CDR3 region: CASSGEFNTEAFF. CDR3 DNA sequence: TGTGCCAGCAGCGGGGAGTTTAACACTGAAGCTTTCTTT.

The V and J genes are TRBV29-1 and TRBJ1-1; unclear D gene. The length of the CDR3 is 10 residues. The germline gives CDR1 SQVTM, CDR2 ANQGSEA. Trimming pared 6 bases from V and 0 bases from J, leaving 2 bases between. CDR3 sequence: CSVVNTEAFF. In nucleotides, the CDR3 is TGCAGCGTGGTGAACACTGAAGCTTTCTTT. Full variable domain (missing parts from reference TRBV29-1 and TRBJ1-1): SAVISQKPSRDICQRGTSLTIQCQVDSQVTMMFWYRQQPGQSLTLIATANQGSEATYESGFVIDKFPISRPNLTFSTLTVSNMSPEDSSIYLCSVVNTEAFFGQGTRLTVV.

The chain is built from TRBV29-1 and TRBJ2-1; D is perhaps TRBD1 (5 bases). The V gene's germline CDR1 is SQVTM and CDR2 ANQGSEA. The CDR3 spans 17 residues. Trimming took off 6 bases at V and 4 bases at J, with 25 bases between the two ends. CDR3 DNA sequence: TGCAGCGTGGGTAGGGGATCAGCCACCGGGCCTTACAATGAGCAGTTCTTC. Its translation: CSVGRGSATGPYNEQFF.

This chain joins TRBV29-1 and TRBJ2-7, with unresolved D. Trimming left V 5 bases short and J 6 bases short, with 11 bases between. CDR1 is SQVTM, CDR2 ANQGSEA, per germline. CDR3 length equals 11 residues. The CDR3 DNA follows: TGCAGCGTTAAAGGTGGGGTCGAGCAGTACTTC. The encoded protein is CSVKGGVEQYF.

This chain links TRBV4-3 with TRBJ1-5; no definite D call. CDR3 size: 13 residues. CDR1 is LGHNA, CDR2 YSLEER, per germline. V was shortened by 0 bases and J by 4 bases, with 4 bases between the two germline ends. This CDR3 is CASSQDGNQPQHF. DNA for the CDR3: TGCGCCAGCAGCCAAGATGGAAATCAGCCCCAGCATTTT.

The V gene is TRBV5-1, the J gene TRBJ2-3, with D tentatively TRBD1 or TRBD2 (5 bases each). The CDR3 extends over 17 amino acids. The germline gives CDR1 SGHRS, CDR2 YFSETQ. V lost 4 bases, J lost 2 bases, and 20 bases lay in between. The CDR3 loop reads CASSSGRLGDHTDTQYF. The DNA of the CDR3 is TGCGCCAGCAGCAGCGGCCGACTGGGGGACCACACAGATACGCAGTATTTT.

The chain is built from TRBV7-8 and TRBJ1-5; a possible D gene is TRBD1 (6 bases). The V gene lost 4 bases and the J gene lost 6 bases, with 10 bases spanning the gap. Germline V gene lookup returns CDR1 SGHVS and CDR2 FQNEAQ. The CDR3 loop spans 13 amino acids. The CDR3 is CASSSQGSQPQHF. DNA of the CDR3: TGTGCCAGCAGCTCCCAGGGGTCTCAGCCCCAGCATTTT.

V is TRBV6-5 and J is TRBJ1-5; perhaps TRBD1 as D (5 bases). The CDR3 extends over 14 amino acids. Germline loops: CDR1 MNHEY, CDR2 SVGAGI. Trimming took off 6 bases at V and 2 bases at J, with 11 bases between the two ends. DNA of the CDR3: TGTGCCAGCAGCCTCAGGGAGGGCAATCAGCCCCAGCATTTT. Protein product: CASSLREGNQPQHF.

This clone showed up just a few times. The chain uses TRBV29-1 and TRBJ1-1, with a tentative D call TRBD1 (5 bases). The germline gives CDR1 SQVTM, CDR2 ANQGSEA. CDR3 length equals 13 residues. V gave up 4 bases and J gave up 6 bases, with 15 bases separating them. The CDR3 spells CSVASGVGAEAFF. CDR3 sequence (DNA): TGCAGCGTTGCGTCGGGGGTAGGCGCTGAAGCTTTCTTT.

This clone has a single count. The CDR3 is CASSLQTGTFNEKLFF. The CDR3 DNA is TGTGCCAGCAGCCTTCAAACCGGGACCTTTAATGAAAAACTGTTTTTT. V usage is TRBV9 and J usage is TRBJ1-4; TRBD1 is a possible D gene (5 bases). CDR1 and CDR2 (germline): SGDLS, YYNGEE. The CDR3 contains 16 residues. V was clipped by 4 bases and J by 4 bases, with 17 bases between them.

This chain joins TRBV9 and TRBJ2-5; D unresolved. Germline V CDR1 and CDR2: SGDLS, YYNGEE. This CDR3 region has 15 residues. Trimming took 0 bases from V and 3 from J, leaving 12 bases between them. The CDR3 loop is CASSVGWGREETQYF. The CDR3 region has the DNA TGTGCCAGCAGCGTAGGTTGGGGTCGGGAAGAGACCCAGTACTTC.

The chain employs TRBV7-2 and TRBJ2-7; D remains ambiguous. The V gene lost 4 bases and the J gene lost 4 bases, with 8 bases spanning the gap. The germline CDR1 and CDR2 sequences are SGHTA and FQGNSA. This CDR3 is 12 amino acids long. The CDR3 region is CASSSPAYEQYF. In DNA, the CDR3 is TGTGCCAGCAGCTCGCCGGCGTACGAGCAGTACTTC.

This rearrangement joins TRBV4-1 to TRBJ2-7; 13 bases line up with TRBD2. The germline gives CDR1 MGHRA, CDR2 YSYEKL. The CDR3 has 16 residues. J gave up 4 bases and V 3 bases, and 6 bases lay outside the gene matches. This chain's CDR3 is CASSHAGTSGVYEQYF. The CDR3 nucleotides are TGCGCCAGCAGCCACGCCGGGACTAGCGGGGTTTACGAGCAGTACTTC.

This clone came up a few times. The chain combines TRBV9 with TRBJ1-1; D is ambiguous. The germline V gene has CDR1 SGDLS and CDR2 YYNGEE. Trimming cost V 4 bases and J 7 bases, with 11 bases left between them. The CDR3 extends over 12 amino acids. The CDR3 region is CASSPRWGEAFF. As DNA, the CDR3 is TGTGCCAGCAGCCCGCGGTGGGGTGAAGCTTTCTTT.

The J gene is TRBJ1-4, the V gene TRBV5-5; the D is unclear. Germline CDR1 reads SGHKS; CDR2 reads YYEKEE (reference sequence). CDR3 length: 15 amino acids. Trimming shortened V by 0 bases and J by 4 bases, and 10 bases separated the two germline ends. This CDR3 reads CASSLDGSFNEKLFF. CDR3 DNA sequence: TGTGCCAGCAGCTTGGACGGTAGCTTTAATGAAAAACTGTTTTTT.

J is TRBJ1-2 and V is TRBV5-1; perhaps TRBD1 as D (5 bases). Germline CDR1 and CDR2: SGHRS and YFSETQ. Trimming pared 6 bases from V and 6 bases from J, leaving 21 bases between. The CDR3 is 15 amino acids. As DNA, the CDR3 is TGCGCCAGCATTCGTACATACGGCAGAGGGGATGGCTACACCTTC. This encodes CASIRTYGRGDGYTF.

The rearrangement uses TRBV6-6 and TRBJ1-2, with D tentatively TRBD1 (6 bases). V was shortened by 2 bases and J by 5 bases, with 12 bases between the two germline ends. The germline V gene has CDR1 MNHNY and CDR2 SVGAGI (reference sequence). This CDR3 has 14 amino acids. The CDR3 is CASSYQAGEYGYTF. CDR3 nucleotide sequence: TGTGCCAGCAGTTACCAGGCAGGGGAATATGGCTACACCTTC.

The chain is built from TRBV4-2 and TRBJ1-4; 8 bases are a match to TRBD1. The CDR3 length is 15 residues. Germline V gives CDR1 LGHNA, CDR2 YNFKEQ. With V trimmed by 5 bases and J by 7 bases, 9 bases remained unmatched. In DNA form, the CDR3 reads TGTGCCAGCAGCGAGCAGGGGGCGCGGGGTGAAAAACTGTTTTTT. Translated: CASSEQGARGEKLFF.